This TCR beta chain was retrieved from a study of cytomegalovirus exposure and HLA in healthy donors (dated by TCRdb to about 2017). Notes on the research overall: An earlier analysis of some 600 of the donors reported 276 Gb of sequence data and 90 million to 120 million unique TCR beta sequences obtained from approximately 180 million T cells. An early release covering over 500 HLA-typed donors comprised about 310 gigabases of sequencing data and approximately 85 million unique TCR sequences. Of the 350 to 450 genotyped donors, approximately 80% were placed in the genetic ancestry cluster associated with self-reported Caucasian donors. The study aimed to test whether cataloging public T cell receptors could reveal signatures of past pathogen exposure. The study profiled the T cell repertoires of hundreds of subjects by immunosequencing and related them to cytomegalovirus serostatus. Along with the roughly 610-subject first cohort, a separate validation cohort of 120 different subjects was used. The study combined high-throughput TCR immunosequencing, statistical association of individual TCRs with disease status, and machine learning to predict cytomegalovirus infection status. In a later analysis, previously published TCR beta repertoires from 666 donors were re-analyzed and high-resolution HLA genotyping was added so that TCR occurrence patterns could be studied. Rather than using new phenotypic data, the later analysis identified candidate immune exposures from TCR beta sequences and from how often those sequences occurred across donors. An earlier analysis of a few hundred of the donors applied high-throughput TCR beta sequencing to assess whether each TCR beta V gene segment acted as functional or pseudogenic. Donor age, sex, ethnicity and CMV serostatus were collected together with the repertoire data. In a later genetic analysis, genome-wide SNP genotypes for 398 of the 666 donors were used, and that subset was treated as a discovery cohort. All discovery cohort repertoires had been generated on a single sequencing platform. Class I and class II HLA loci were covered by the typing at four-digit resolution. The number of typed donors differed by locus: about 620-640 for A, B, C, DRB1 and DQB1; 522 for DQA1; around 610 for DPA1; and around 450 for DPB1. Because of strong linkage in the cohort, 5 or 6 DR-DQ haplotypes were treated as single units for association and clustering. Among 398 genotyped donors of the cohort, an average of around 240,000 unique TCR beta nucleotide sequences were sequenced per donor, roughly 20% of them non-productive.

In total, roughly 670 healthy bone marrow donors made up the cohort. Cohort members were all nominally healthy when sampled, although unrecorded immune exposures were likely present. The donor tested CMV seropositive, placing the donor among the 289 seropositive members of the cohort. A peripheral blood sample was collected from each donor, and TCR beta sequencing was performed on peripheral blood mononuclear cells. The Qiagen DNeasy Blood Extraction Kit was used to extract genomic DNA from the blood cell samples. This clone came up once. The target of this receptor is not known. No base-level quality is on record; no much larger clone is a single base apart. Libraries came from the immunoSEQ multiplex PCR assay. The multiplex PCR relied on a mix of 60 forward primers for TCR Vbeta segments and 13 reverse primers for TCR Jbeta segments. The CDR3 region of rearranged TCR beta genes was amplified from genomic DNA by a multiplex PCR assay. On the Illumina HiSeq System, the amplified TCR beta libraries were sequenced as 87-base-pair reads. Per the source publication's procedure: Across the roughly 670 repertoires, a later analysis counted roughly 84 million unique TCR beta chains, 8.5 million to 12 million of which were shared by at least two donors. A nearest-neighbor algorithm error-corrected the raw reads and collapsed the reads into unique sequences, merging closely related sequences to remove PCR and sequencing errors. To assign V, D and J gene segments, CDR3 sequences were aligned to IMGT reference sequences. For a sequence to be retained, at least a six-nucleotide match to both a V gene segment and a J gene segment was required. Rearrangements were called productive when the CDR3 lacked stop codons and stayed in frame with V and J; all others were non-productive. Following IMGT convention, CDR3 was defined as the stretch from the second conserved V-encoded cysteine up to the conserved J-encoded phenylalanine. The earlier analysis of about 530 of the donors excluded any sequence lacking an unambiguous match to a single V gene segment. An earlier analysis of 450 to 650 of the donors called V segments functional above 56.7% productive rearrangements and segregating when the between-donor standard deviation exceeded 5%. A statistical classification framework was developed to diagnose cytomegalovirus status using the catalog of TCR beta chain sequences. A later analysis assigned V and J genes by comparing TCR nucleotide sequences with IMGT/GENE-DB human TR gene sequences. The TCRdist pipeline was used in a later analysis to assign CDR3 sequences and most-parsimonious VDJ recombination scenarios. In a later analysis, each TCR beta chain was defined by its CDR3 amino acid sequence together with its V-gene family, and reads lacking a unique V-gene family were excluded. As a way to deal with suspected cross-contamination and a sequencing artifact, a later analysis dropped 500 to 700 nucleotide sequences that were highly shared and had low generation probability. A later analysis calculated a clonal expansion index for each public chain from normalized within-repertoire ranks of inferred template counts. A later analysis computed generation probabilities with a VDJ recombination model fitted to out-of-frame rearrangements, and checked the results against IGoR. In a later analysis, hypergeometric tests were used to score TCR-TCR, TCR-HLA and TCR-CMV co-occurrence, with a repertoire-size bias correction applied to TCR pairs. False discovery rates were estimated in a later analysis by permuting HLA or CMV assignments 20 times. In a later analysis, co-occurring TCRs were grouped with DBSCAN, and TCRdist sequence similarity was added when clustering was performed within HLA-allele-positive subsets. Repertoires with fewer than 30,000 or more than 120,000 public chains, plus five repertoires with anomalous nucleotide sharing, were excluded from co-occurrence clustering. The table was pulled from immuneACCESS by TCRdb, which kept in-frame rearrangements only. Such tables lose some clones; where checked, under half of the loss comes from unresolved V genes, and the rest has no known cause. The D gene and trimming were derived from the DNA, and the V and J assignments and clone size from that table. Across this sample there are around 150,000 clones, with approximately 84% seen only once. The biggest ten clones account for around 6.9% of the sample.

Overall study results and their limits: In a later analysis, several top co-occurrence clusters were reported to appear linked to parvovirus B19, influenza, CMV and Epstein-Barr virus. Because some donors lacked HLA typing at each locus, the association tests relied only on the typed subset. At a false discovery rate of 0.05, a later analysis linked about 16,000 TCR beta sequences to specific HLA alleles. Compared with the roughly 700-donor mean, donors in an Asian-associated ancestry cluster had fewer N-insertions in productive TCRs, according to a later genetic analysis. The study gave a list of roughly 150 TCR beta chains associated with cytomegalovirus. The only immune exposure information available for the cohort was CMV serostatus. Correlated functional status among segregating V segments might be attributable to linkage disequilibrium, but an unknown experimental factor could not be ruled out. The authors suggested that the approach could potentially be extended to other disease states and immunological phenotypes. The classifier was reported to diagnose cytomegalovirus status with high specificity and sensitivity in both the original and validation cohorts. Most TCR sequences were observed very rarely across donors, whereas some public TCRs were present in many individuals. Because counts were too low, seventeen rarely observed V segments, including chromosome 9 orphons, were left out of the earlier analysis of about 620 of the donors. This cohort had only TCR beta chains sequenced, and the lack of alpha or paired-chain data limited which features could be detected. In vitro tests confirmed that a few of the cytomegalovirus-associated TCR beta chains recognize cytomegalovirus antigens. A later analysis found that HLA-associated TCR beta chains were more clonally expanded and had lower generation probabilities than equally common non-associated chains. The presence/absence analyses assumed that sequencing depth was roughly uniform across donors, and that assumption may not be true. Some IMGT-functional V segments, including TRBV6-2 and TRBV6-3, could not be distinguished by the 87-base-pair reads and were therefore excluded. A further reported finding was that TCR beta sequences accurately predicted the HLA-A and HLA-B alleles for most subjects in the first cohort. Assigning TCR associations to individual alleles was difficult when HLA alleles, especially DR and DQ, strongly co-occurred. According to a later analysis, most CMV-associated TCR beta chains appeared to be HLA-restricted, and the HLA associations seemed to be driven largely by CMV exposure. A group of highly shared sequence variants was considered likely to be a technical artifact of the sequencing pipeline. In a later analysis, the rate of TCR association differed among HLA loci, with DRB1 alleles having the most associated TCRs and HLA-C alleles having the fewest. In a later genetic analysis, a missense DCLRE1C variant was associated with V-gene and J-gene trimming of TCR beta chains, and the association was replicated in an independent cohort. In an earlier analysis of 587 of the donors, most TCR beta V segments were observed in productive rearrangements about 87% or about 30% of the time, broadly matching IMGT annotations.

The germline V gene specifies MGHRA as CDR1 and YSYEKL as CDR2. V has 0 bases trimmed and J has 4 bases trimmed; junction bases matching no gene number 7. From the cysteine up to the phenylalanine, the CDR3 has a length of 17 residues. Only the CDR3 portion is preserved as DNA: 51 bases, with reading frame beginning at the first base. Sequencing input: PBMCs. The rearrangement combines TRBV4-1 with TRBJ2-3, with TRBD2 identical over 10 junction bases. The sequence derives from a male donor in good health and CMV-seropositive. The CDR3: CASSQESSGRYADTQYF. The DNA sequence follows: TGCGCCAGCAGCCAAGAGTCTAGCGGGAGATATGCAGATACGCAGTATTTT.